This entry is about one T cell receptor (beta chain). The target antigen is unknown. The data were obtained in a study of cytomegalovirus exposure and HLA in healthy donors. V was shortened by 7 bases and J by 1 base, with 14 bases between the two germline ends. The CDR3 loop spans 15 amino acids. The germline V gene has CDR1 MNHEY and CDR2 SMNVEV (reference sequence). PCR primers comprised 60 Vbeta and 13 Jbeta primers. The assay was immunoSEQ multiplex PCR, and TCRdb's table has in-frame clones only and misses some. The sample has about 140,000 clones, roughly 80% seen once. General study points: An observed cluster of highly shared sequence variants was recorded as a likely sequencing artifact. Around 18,000 TCR beta sequences were associated with HLA alleles at 0.05 false discovery rate in a later analysis. For presence/absence analyses, sequencing depth was assumed to be roughly uniform across donors.

This sequence originates from a man aged 40-50 years in good health and CMV-seronegative. The rearrangement joins TRBV27 to TRBJ1-5, with D tentatively TRBD1 (6 bases). Sequencing input: PBMCs. CDR3 region: CASKWDIMSNQPQHF. DNA of the CDR3: TGTGCCAGCAAGTGGGACATTATGAGCAATCAGCCCCAGCATTTT.